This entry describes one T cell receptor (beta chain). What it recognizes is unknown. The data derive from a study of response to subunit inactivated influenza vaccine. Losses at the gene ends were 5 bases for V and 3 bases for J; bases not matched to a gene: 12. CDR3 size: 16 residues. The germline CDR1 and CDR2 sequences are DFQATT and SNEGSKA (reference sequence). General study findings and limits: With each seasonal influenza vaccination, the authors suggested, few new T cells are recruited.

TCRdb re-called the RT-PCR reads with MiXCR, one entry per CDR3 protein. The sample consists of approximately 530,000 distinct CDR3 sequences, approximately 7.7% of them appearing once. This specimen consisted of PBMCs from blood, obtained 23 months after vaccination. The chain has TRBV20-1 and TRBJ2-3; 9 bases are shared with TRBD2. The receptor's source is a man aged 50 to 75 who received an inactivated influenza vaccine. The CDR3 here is CSASHWETSGTDTQYF. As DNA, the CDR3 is TGCAGTGCTTCTCATTGGGAGACTAGCGGAACAGATACGCAGTATTTT.